This paragraph reports one T cell receptor (beta chain). Expressed TCRB transcripts were sequenced because the entire RNA isolate underwent reverse transcription. Read counts averaged roughly 3.7 million for samples of naive, central memory and regulatory T cells. Assay used: immunoSEQ multiplex PCR; TCRdb lists only in-frame clones, some missing. Of 200,000 to 250,000 clones in the sample, 55% to 70% were seen once. This specimen belongs to a study of beta chain features in type 1 diabetes. CDR3 size: 13 residues. Germline CDR1 is GTSNPN and CDR2 is SVGIG (reference sequence). With 3 bases removed from V and 5 bases from J, the gap between germline ends came to 10 bases.

The V gene is TRBV30, the J gene TRBJ1-4; D gene ambiguous. The specimen sequenced was naive CD4+ T cells from blood. The receptor's source is a man aged 25-40 years in good health. The CDR3 reads CAWSDGLNEKLFF. The CDR3 DNA reads TGTGCCTGGAGCGACGGTCTAAATGAAAAACTGTTTTTT.